Shown below are 26 T cell receptor beta chains from a single sample sequenced in a study of radiotherapy plus CTLA-4 blockade in lung cancer. Profiling relied on immunoSEQ multiplex PCR, and the TCRdb table lists in-frame clones only, not all of them. This sample has some 100,000 clones, with approximately 83% found just once. Sequences were derived from peripheral blood, sampled from a patient treated with radiotherapy plus ipilimumab. Receptors originate from a human donor with non-small cell lung cancer that progressed on radiotherapy plus ipilimumab.

V usage is TRBV18 and J usage is TRBJ2-5; D gene uncertain. CDR3 length: 14 amino acids. With 0 bases removed from V and 2 bases from J, the gap between germline ends came to 7 bases. CDR1 is KGHSH and CDR2 is LQKENI in the germline V gene. The CDR3 here is CASSPPQVQETQYF. The CDR3, as DNA: TGTGCCAGCTCACCACCCCAGGTTCAAGAGACCCAGTACTTC.

This CDR3 reads CASRGLGRGQNEQFF. The CDR3 coding sequence is TGTGCCAGCAGAGGACTAGGTCGAGGGCAGAATGAGCAGTTCTTC. The rearrangement joins TRBV6-4 to TRBJ2-1, with 7 bases matching TRBD2. The ends lost 6 bases at V and 7 bases at J; junction bases unmatched: 12. Germline CDR1 and CDR2: MRHNA and SNTAGT. CDR3 size: 15 residues.

Comments on this clone: Within the sample, other DNA sequences also encode this same CDR3. The genes are TRBV7-3 and TRBJ2-1; maybe TRBD1 (6 bases). Trimming took 5 bases from V and 0 from J, leaving 11 bases between them. The CDR3 is 15 amino acids. Germline CDR1 reads SGHTA; CDR2 reads FQGTGA. In DNA, the CDR3 is TGTGCCAGCAGCGCGGACAGAAGCTCCTACAATGAGCAGTTCTTC. Amino acid sequence: CASSADRSSYNEQFF. The complete variable domain, with remaining parts taken from reference TRBV7-3 and TRBJ2-1, reads GAGVSQTPSNKVTEKGKYVELRCDPISGHTALYWYRQSLGQGPEFLIYFQGTGAADDSGLPNDRFFAVRPEGSVSTLKIQRTERGDSAVYLCASSADRSSYNEQFFGPGTRLTVL.

V gene TRBV4-3 combines with J gene TRBJ1-5; tentatively, D is TRBD1 (6 bases). V was cut by 5 bases and J by 3 bases, with 11 bases left in between. Germline loops: CDR1 LGHNA, CDR2 YSLEER. The CDR3 covers 14 residues. The CDR3: CASSGGTNNQPQHF. CDR3 nucleotides: TGCGCCAGCAGCGGGGGGACAAACAATCAGCCCCAGCATTTT.

The genes are TRBV7-2 and TRBJ2-1; 7 nucleotides match TRBD2. V shed 8 bases, J shed 0 bases, and the junction held 1 base outside the gene matches. Germline CDR1 SGHTA, CDR2 FQGNSA. This CDR3 is built from 13 residues. The CDR3 nucleotides read TGTGCCAGCGCGGGAGCCTCCTACAATGAGCAGTTCTTC. Its translation is CASAGASYNEQFF.

The CDR3 here is CASSTSRAAYNEQFF. In DNA, the CDR3 is TGTGCCAGCAGTACCTCCCGAGCGGCGTACAATGAGCAGTTCTTC. The V call is TRBV2, the J call TRBJ2-1, with a weak D call TRBD2 (5 bases). Germline-derived CDR1 and CDR2 are SNHLY and FYNNEI. The CDR3 consists of 15 residues. The V end was cut by 5 bases, the J end by 4 bases, with 15 bases between.

The chain couples TRBV20-1 to TRBJ1-1; unclear D gene. Looked up from germline, CDR1 is DFQATT and CDR2 is SNEGSKA (reference sequence). This CDR3 contains 11 residues. V lost 7 bases and J lost 2, with 8 bases in between. The CDR3 region has the DNA TGCAGTGTATCTCTTAACACTGAAGCTTTCTTT. It specifies CSVSLNTEAFF.

The chain uses TRBV6-1 and TRBJ2-5; no definite D call. The germline V gene encodes CDR1 MNHNS and CDR2 SASEGT. This CDR3 region has 11 residues. V gave up 4 bases and J gave up 3 bases, with 3 bases separating them. The CDR3 spells CASSGKETQYF. The CDR3 DNA is TGTGCCAGCAGTGGAAAAGAGACCCAGTACTTC.

V and J are TRBV5-1 and TRBJ1-3; a possible D gene is TRBD1 (6 bases). The germline gives CDR1 SGHRS, CDR2 YFSETQ. The CDR3 totals 17 residues. Trimming pared 2 bases from V and 0 bases from J, leaving 15 bases between. The CDR3 sequence is CASSFQGGRGSGNTIYF. CDR3 nucleotide sequence: TGCGCCAGCAGCTTCCAAGGGGGGCGAGGCTCTGGAAACACCATATATTTT.

The V gene is TRBV18, the J gene TRBJ2-7; tentative D call: TRBD1 (5 bases). The CDR3 contains 15 residues. Germline CDR1 reads KGHSH; CDR2 reads LQKENI. V was clipped by 6 bases and J by 2 bases, with 17 bases between them. As DNA, the CDR3 is TGTGCCAGCTCCCCCCAAAAGGACATTACCTACGAGCAGTACTTC. This codes for CASSPQKDITYEQYF. Drawing the rest from reference TRBV18 and TRBJ2-7, the complete variable domain is NAGVMQNPRHLVRRRGQEARLRCSPMKGHSHVYWYRQLPEEGLKFMVYLQKENIIDESGMPKERFSAEFPKEGPSILRIQQVVRGDSAAYFCASSPQKDITYEQYFGPGTRLTVT.

V and J are TRBV2 and TRBJ1-1; D is possibly TRBD1 (5 bases). Trimming pared 2 bases from V and 4 bases from J, leaving 11 bases between. CDR1 and CDR2 (germline): SNHLY, FYNNEI. The CDR3 contains 14 residues. Here the CDR3 reads CASSELGGGTEAFF. CDR3 DNA: TGTGCCAGCAGTGAACTCGGGGGGGGCACTGAAGCTTTCTTT.

This clone has a single count. This sequence joins TRBV18 and TRBJ2-7; the D gene is possibly TRBD2 (6 bases). Trimming left V 0 bases short and J 0 bases short, with 12 bases between. Germline CDR1 reads KGHSH; CDR2 reads LQKENI. CDR3 length equals 16 residues. The CDR3 here is CASSPPLTGASYEQYF. The CDR3 DNA is TGTGCCAGCTCACCACCTTTAACGGGAGCCTCCTACGAGCAGTACTTC.

The chain is built from TRBV5-1 and TRBJ2-3, with TRBD1 matching 7 bases. The CDR3 consists of 15 residues. Germline V CDR1 and CDR2: SGHRS, YFSETQ. The junction had 9 bases not matched to a gene; V was cut back by 5 bases and J by 3 bases. CDR3 sequence: CASSSQGMETDTQYF. CDR3 DNA sequence: TGCGCCAGCAGTTCACAGGGGATGGAGACAGATACGCAGTATTTT.

The chain links TRBV18 to TRBJ2-5; D unresolved. Trimming shortened V by 3 bases and J by 5 bases, and 7 bases separated the two germline ends. The germline gives CDR1 KGHSH, CDR2 LQKENI. The CDR3 runs to 12 residues. CDR3: CASSPSRETQYF. CDR3 sequence (DNA): TGTGCCAGCTCACCGTCAAGGGAGACCCAGTACTTC.

The chain links TRBV30 to TRBJ1-3, with D possibly matching TRBD1 (5 bases). The CDR3 is made up of 15 amino acids. Trimming pared 2 bases from V and 0 bases from J, leaving 11 bases between. Germline CDR1 GTSNPN, CDR2 SVGIG (reference sequence). The DNA for the CDR3 is TGTGCCTGGAGTTACAGGAAAAGCTCTGGAAACACCATATATTTT. Residues: CAWSYRKSSGNTIYF.

This chain uses TRBV4-3 with TRBJ1-1; D is undetermined. Trimming cost V 2 bases and J 4 bases, with 17 bases left between them. The CDR3 contains 16 residues. Germline CDR1 LGHNA, CDR2 YSLEER. For the CDR3, the DNA is TGCGCCAGCAGCCAATCCCTACTTGGGTTTAGCACTGAAGCTTTCTTT. Translating it yields CASSQSLLGFSTEAFF.

Only a few counts were recorded for this clone. Other DNA sequences in this sample translate to the same CDR3. This chain links TRBV2 with TRBJ2-1; TRBD2 matches 11 bases. The CDR3 runs 15 residues. V gave up 6 bases and J gave up 2 bases; unmatched junction bases: 3. CDR1 SNHLY and CDR2 FYNNEI come from the germline V gene. The CDR3 coding sequence is TGTGCCAGCAGGGGGACTAGCGGAGCCTACAATGAGCAGTTCTTC. Its translation: CASRGTSGAYNEQFF.

As regards this clone: The identical CDR3 is also encoded by other nucleotide sequences in the sample. The CDR3 DNA reads TGTGCCAGCAGTTACTCTCAGGGGGCGGGTCAGCCCCAGCATTTT. This codes for CASSYSQGAGQPQHF. The rearrangement uses TRBV6-5 and TRBJ1-5; TRBD1 agrees at 8 bases. V dropped 0 bases and J dropped 6; count of bases not matched to a gene: 4. The CDR3 totals 15 residues. Germline CDR1 reads MNHEY; CDR2 reads SVGAGI.

The chain employs TRBV27 and TRBJ2-3, with TRBD2 matching over 9 bases. The CDR3 is 16 amino acids. Germline V gene sequence: CDR1 MNHEY, CDR2 SMNVEV (reference sequence). V shed 6 bases, J shed 4 bases, and the junction held 11 bases outside the gene matches. CDR3 sequence: CASRKYSGSLSDTQYF. The CDR3 nucleotides read TGTGCCAGCAGAAAATATAGCGGGAGTCTCTCAGATACGCAGTATTTT.

The rearrangement links TRBV6-5 to TRBJ2-7, with 8 bases that match TRBD2. CDR3 length: 14 amino acids. J was trimmed by 3 bases and V by 5 bases; bases with no gene match: 6. Germline CDR1 and CDR2: MNHEY and SVGAGI. This chain's CDR3 is CASSEIAGHYEQYF. CDR3 in DNA: TGTGCCAGCAGTGAAATAGCGGGACACTACGAGCAGTACTTC.

This rearrangement joins TRBV20-1 to TRBJ2-4; D gene ambiguous. Between the trimmed V and J ends, which lost 7 bases and 2 bases, there was a span of 6 bases. The CDR3 covers 11 residues. Germline CDR1 and CDR2: DFQATT and SNEGSKA (reference sequence). Here the CDR3 DNA reads TGCAGTGGGCTTACCAAAAACATTCAGTACTTC. The encoded protein is CSGLTKNIQYF.

With regard to this clone: One end of the junction fails to match germline, which may point to a read error. This rearrangement joins TRBV18 to TRBJ1-4; D is ambiguous. Germline CDR1 and CDR2: KGHSH and LQKENI. The length of the CDR3 is 13 residues. CDR3 coding DNA: TGTGCCAGCTCCCCACGATCTAATGAAAAACTGTTTTTT. It specifies CASSPRSNEKLFF.

This clone was picked up a small number of times. This sequence joins TRBV7-9 and TRBJ1-1; no firm D call. Germline V gives CDR1 SEHNR, CDR2 FQNEAQ (reference sequence). The V end lost 7 bases, the J end lost 5 bases, and 8 bases lay between the germline ends. CDR3 length: 11 amino acids. The CDR3 DNA reads as TGTGCCAGCAACCGTTGGACTGAAGCTTTCTTT. Translation: CASNRWTEAFF.

The chain joins TRBV7-2 to TRBJ1-1; D perhaps matches TRBD1 (6 bases). CDR3 size: 15 residues. Germline values: CDR1 SGHTA, CDR2 FQGNSA. V gave up 3 bases and J gave up 1 base, with 12 bases separating them. This chain's CDR3 is CASSFQQGSNTEAFF. The CDR3 DNA is TGTGCCAGCAGCTTCCAACAGGGCTCGAACACTGAAGCTTTCTTT.

Written as DNA, the CDR3 is TGTGCCAGCTCACCGTTGACAGGGATGAACACTGAAGCTTTCTTT. Protein: CASSPLTGMNTEAFF. The rearrangement links TRBV18 to TRBJ1-1, with 7 nucleotides matching TRBD1. Germline V CDR1 and CDR2: KGHSH, LQKENI. Trimming cost V 3 bases and J 0 bases; bases outside gene matches: 4. The CDR3 spans 15 residues.

There are a few counts of this clone. This chain uses TRBV5-1 with TRBJ1-3; no definite D call. V lost 4 bases to trimming and J lost 0 bases, with 17 bases between them. Germline V CDR1 and CDR2: SGHRS, YFSETQ. The CDR3 has 17 residues. The chain's CDR3 is CASSPGSGFVSGNTIYF. CDR3 sequence (DNA): TGCGCCAGCAGCCCGGGTTCCGGGTTTGTCTCTGGAAACACCATATATTTT.